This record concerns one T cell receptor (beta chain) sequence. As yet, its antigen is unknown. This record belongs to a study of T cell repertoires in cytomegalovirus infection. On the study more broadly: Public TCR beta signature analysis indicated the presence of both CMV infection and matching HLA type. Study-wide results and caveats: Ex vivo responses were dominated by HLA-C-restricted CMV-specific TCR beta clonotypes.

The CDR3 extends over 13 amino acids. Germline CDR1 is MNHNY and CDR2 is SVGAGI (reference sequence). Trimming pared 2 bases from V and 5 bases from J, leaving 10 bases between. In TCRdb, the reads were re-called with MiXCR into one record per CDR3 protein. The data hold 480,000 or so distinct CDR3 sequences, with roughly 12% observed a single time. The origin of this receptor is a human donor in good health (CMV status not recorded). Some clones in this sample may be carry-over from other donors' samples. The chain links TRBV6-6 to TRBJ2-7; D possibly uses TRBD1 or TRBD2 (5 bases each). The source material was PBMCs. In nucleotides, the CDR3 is TGTGCCAGCAGTTACGTACGGGGCGACGAGCAGTACTTC. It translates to CASSYVRGDEQYF.